This T cell receptor beta chain derives from a study of blood T cells in healthy people across ages (dated by TCRdb to the mid-2010s). About the full investigation: In model experiments, roughly one uniquely barcoded TCR beta cDNA molecule per two T cells was captured by template switching. Four age groups were formed from the donors: young (average approximately 17 years), middle-aged (just under 40), aged (over 55) and long-lived (less than 85). Two additional independent replicas of 1 million unique cDNA reads from the same blood draw were analyzed for two donors (one aged 18 to 30 and one aged 80 or older). To track age-related changes in TCR beta repertoire diversity, the study relied on deep sequencing normalized with unique cDNA molecular identifiers.

CDR1 and CDR2, per the germline V gene (reference sequence), are DFQATT and SNEGSKA. The CDR3 measures 16 amino acids from cysteine to phenylalanine. The retained sequence is limited to the CDR3, 48 bases, with the frame set at the first base. To note about this clonotype: Its recognized antigen is unknown. Germline is not matched at one junction end, which may reflect a read error.

Donors were around 37 systemically healthy Caucasian individuals from Russia aged 6 to 90 years. Around 10 milliliters of peripheral blood were collected from each donor into EDTA-treated Vacutainer tubes. Ficoll-Paque density-gradient centrifugation was used to isolate PBMCs, with at least 7 million per sample. Trizol reagent was used to extract total RNA from PBMCs, with at least 6 micrograms per sample. For every donor, an aliquot of PBMCs went through flow cytometry to measure the percentages of naive CD45RAhigh/CD27high T cells. General study outcomes and caveats: Compared with the aged group, the long-lived group had more naive CD4+ T cells, fewer expanded clones and increased TCR diversity, a pattern suggesting age selection. Because profiling used bulk unsorted PBMCs, naive and antigen-experienced compartments could not be compared conclusively. Because the CMV infection status of the donors was unknown, age-related changes in expanded clonotypes may potentially have been confounded. A strong correlation was found between observed TCR beta diversity and the percentage of naive T cells measured by flow cytometry. As age increased, observed TCR beta diversity per million T cells dropped in a roughly linear way, and a significant reduction was already evident by age 40. Estimates of total diversity from one million sequenced T cells were regarded as lower bounds and underestimates.

Library construction relied on 5' RACE. TCRdb lists the instrument as Illumina HiSeq 2500. A second PCR of roughly 6 to 12 cycles was performed with a sample-barcoded 5' primer and a J-beta primer mix. A template-switch 5' adaptor carrying 12 random nucleotides introduced a unique molecular identifier onto each TCR beta cDNA molecule. Each sample yielded at least 3 million CDR3-containing paired-end reads. The Mint cDNA synthesis kit, primed by a TRBC-specific oligonucleotide, was used to synthesize first-strand cDNA from all RNA. All cDNA was treated with uracil-DNA glycosylase and then went through a first 18-cycle PCR with the universal primers M1SS and BC2_uni_R. The original methods were these. Normalization of each sample was performed by random selection of 1 million high-quality reads, each carrying a distinct molecular identifier. Reads sharing molecular identifiers were discarded rather than binned into consensus sequences. MiTCR, run with a Q25 quality threshold and the strictest error-elimination algorithm, handled CDR3 identification, clonotype clustering and error correction. A nonparametric unseen species model with Euler transformation was used to estimate a lower bound on total TCR beta diversity. The raw public reads went through TCRdb reprocessing: fastp at Q25, MiXCR clone calling, in-frame beta chains kept. Identical CDR3 protein sequences are pooled into one entry, listed with their most common genes and DNA. The V and J calls reflect TCRdb's pipeline rather than the authors' work. The sample table lists about 930,000 distinct CDR3 sequences, almost 30% of them with a count of one. The top ten clonotypes cover more than 8.5% of the sample.

This same sample was also taken into another study, of T cells of mothers and their children. In that second paper, the authors write: Donors were nine systemically healthy Caucasian individuals: three mothers and their six children. cDNA synthesis consumed the entire amount of extracted RNA, loaded at around 1.5 ug RNA in each 15 ul reaction. Sample barcodes and 2-4 random nucleotides were added via the M1S primer in the second PCR. Over 10 million TCR beta CDR3 reads came from each mother, compared with several million reads from each child. Thymic selection similarly shapes TCR recombination output in related and unrelated pairs, with minor effect from inherited differences. Normalized repertoire overlap in related mother-child pairs was always slightly higher than in unrelated mother-child pairs, but the difference was never significant. Persistent microchimeric T cell clones were not detected, at a sensitivity of 85 to 100 clones per million clonotypes. In the study, deep NGS was used to compare the TCR beta repertoires of mothers and children, and features distinguishing related mother-child pairs from unrelated individuals were sought. Mothers averaged roughly 40 +/- 4 years of age and children averaged roughly 11 +/- 4 years. After adapter ligation was performed with NEBNext reagents, the libraries were sequenced on an Illumina HiSeq 2000 with 100+100 nt paired-end reads. Mother and child libraries were prepared a month apart and sequenced in separate runs to prevent cross-contamination. Between roughly 450,000 and 2,000,000 distinct TCR beta clonotypes were identified per donor. Naive TCR beta clonotypes were estimated from low-frequency clonotypes matched to each donor's FACS-determined naive share, without sorting.

Material for sequencing was blood. This sequence uses TRBV20-1 and TRBJ2-3; the D assignment is uncertain and may be TRBD1 or TRBD2, with 5 bases supporting each. This TCR was recovered from a woman aged 40 to 50 in good health. The DNA reads as follows: TGCAGTGCTAGGGGGGTTAAGGGCGTAAGCACAGGTACGCAGTATTTT. It translates to CSARGVKGVSTGTQYF.